Presented here are 14 T cell receptor beta chains from one specimen sequenced in a study of CD8 T cells in Susac syndrome. Reverse transcription of roughly 0.5 to 1 ug RNA used random hexamers. TCRdb independently ran MiXCR on the immunoSEQ multiplex PCR reads; one entry per CDR3 protein. The sample holds under 55,000 distinct CDR3 sequences, around 93% seen once. Sequencing input: CD8+ T cells from PBMCs. All receptors derive from a human donor with multiple sclerosis.

The chain couples TRBV12-3 or TRBV12-4 to TRBJ1-6; 9 nucleotides agree with TRBD1. Germline trimming cut 5 bases from V and 6 bases from J; bases unmatched to any gene: 11. The CDR3 extends over 17 amino acids. The CDR3 DNA is TGTGCCAGCAGTCCCCCGGGACAGGGCTCTATTAATTCACCCCTCCACTTT. Amino acid sequence: CASSPPGQGSINSPLHF.

The chain uses TRBV6-1 and TRBJ2-2, with unresolved D. The germline V gene encodes CDR1 MNHNS and CDR2 SASEGT. Trimming pared 5 bases from V and 6 bases from J, leaving 22 bases between. CDR3 length equals 17 residues. The CDR3 DNA follows: TGTGCCAGCAGTCCAAGGTCCTGGGTTGAGATTGCCGGGGAGCTGTTTTTT. Protein sequence: CASSPRSWVEIAGELFF.

The chain uses TRBV4-3 and TRBJ1-1, with 8 nucleotides matching TRBD1. CDR3 length: 14 residues. Germline V gene data show CDR1 as LGHNA and CDR2 as YSLEER. Losses at the gene ends were 8 bases for V and 1 base for J; bases not matched to a gene: 6. In DNA form, the CDR3 reads TGCGCCAGCGGGACCGGGACAGGGAACACTGAAGCTTTCTTT. As protein: CASGTGTGNTEAFF.

V is TRBV14 and J is TRBJ2-2; 8 bases match TRBD1. This CDR3 has 16 residues. With 3 bases clipped from V and 1 base from J, the junction kept 4 bases outside the gene matches. Germline V gene lookup returns CDR1 SGHDN and CDR2 FVKESK. In nucleotides, the CDR3 is TGTGCCAGCAGCCAGGACAGGGTTTTGAACACCGGGGAGCTGTTTTTT. It codes for CASSQDRVLNTGELFF.

The chain carries TRBV29-1 and TRBJ1-1, with a tentative D call TRBD1 (5 bases). Trimming stripped 4 bases from V and 0 bases from J, with 9 bases between. This CDR3 region has 13 residues. The germline CDR1 and CDR2 sequences are SQVTM and ANQGSEA. CDR3 residues: CSVGGHLNTEAFF. In DNA form, the CDR3 reads TGCAGCGTTGGAGGACATTTGAACACTGAAGCTTTCTTT. Variable domain in full (rest from reference TRBV29-1 and TRBJ1-1): SAVISQKPSRDICQRGTSLTIQCQVDSQVTMMFWYRQQPGQSLTLIATANQGSEATYESGFVIDKFPISRPNLTFSTLTVSNMSPEDSSIYLCSVGGHLNTEAFFGQGTRLTVV.

The chain has TRBV10-3 and TRBJ1-1, with D maybe TRBD1 (5 bases). This CDR3 is built from 16 residues. V dropped 3 bases and J dropped 2 bases, with 16 bases sitting between them. CDR1 is ENHRY, CDR2 SYGVKD, per germline. The CDR3 bases are TGTGCCATCAGTGATGTGGCAGGGAGAGACAACACTGAAGCTTTCTTT. Translated: CAISDVAGRDNTEAFF.

The gene calls are TRBV2 and TRBJ1-2; possible D gene TRBD1, 5 bases. Germline CDR1 SNHLY, CDR2 FYNNEI. The V end was cut by 6 bases, the J end by 13 bases, with 15 bases between. The CDR3 is 11 residues long. CDR3 nucleotides: TGTGCCAGCAGCCCCGCCCCGGGGGTCACCTTC. This codes for CASSPAPGVTF.

This chain joins TRBV27 and TRBJ2-7, with D tentatively TRBD1 (6 bases). V was cut by 5 bases and J by 4 bases, with 15 bases left in between. The CDR3 length is 14 residues. Per germline, CDR1 MNHEY and CDR2 SMNVEV (reference sequence). Written as DNA, the CDR3 is TGTGCCAGCAGTCCCGAGGGGGTACAGTACGAGCAGTACTTC. Translated: CASSPEGVQYEQYF.

V is TRBV27 and J is TRBJ1-5; 8 positions match TRBD1. This CDR3 contains 15 residues. The J segment lost 4 bases and the V segment lost 5 bases, leaving 7 bases of the junction unmatched. In germline, CDR1 is MNHEY, CDR2 SMNVEV (reference sequence). CDR3 DNA sequence: TGTGCCAGCAGTGAAGGGACAGGCCTTAATCAGCCCCAGCATTTT. Amino acid sequence: CASSEGTGLNQPQHF.

The chain is built from TRBV4-2 and TRBJ2-3, with D perhaps assigned TRBD1 or TRBD2 (5 bases each). Germline V gives CDR1 LGHNA, CDR2 YNFKEQ. The CDR3 runs 18 residues. With 0 bases removed from V and 6 bases from J, the gap between germline ends came to 22 bases. The CDR3 sequence is CASSQDQGLPLTGDTQYF. The CDR3 nucleotides read TGTGCCAGCAGCCAAGATCAGGGTCTACCCTTAACGGGGGATACGCAGTATTTT.

This chain joins TRBV7-9 and TRBJ2-6, with 7 bases identical to TRBD1. Germline V gene sequence: CDR1 SEHNR, CDR2 FQNEAQ (reference sequence). With V trimmed by 6 bases and J by 1 base, 12 bases remained unmatched. The CDR3 consists of 18 residues. Here the CDR3 DNA reads TGTGCCAGCAGTTCCCCCGGGACAGCTGTTTCTGGGGCCAACGTCCTGACTTTC. Its translation: CASSSPGTAVSGANVLTF.

The CDR3 bases are TGTGCCAGCAGCATGCGGGGACTAGCGGGGAACAATGAGCAGTTCTTC. Residues: CASSMRGLAGNNEQFF. The gene calls are TRBV9 and TRBJ2-1; 13 bases map to TRBD2. The CDR3 totals 16 residues. Germline trimming cut 4 bases from V and 5 bases from J; bases unmatched to any gene: 6. Germline CDR1 SGDLS, CDR2 YYNGEE.

The rearrangement uses TRBV7-2 and TRBJ2-1; 9 bases fit TRBD2. This CDR3 comprises 16 residues. The V gene's germline CDR1 is SGHTA and CDR2 FQGNSA. Trimming at V came to 2 bases and at J to 1 base, leaving 3 bases not matched to a gene. This chain's CDR3 is CASSLNSGGSYNEQFF. The DNA of the CDR3 is TGTGCCAGCAGCTTAAATAGCGGGGGTTCCTACAATGAGCAGTTCTTC.

The chain recombines TRBV29-1 with TRBJ1-1; TRBD1 is a possible D gene (6 bases). V was trimmed by 7 bases and J by 4 bases, leaving 19 bases between them. Germline assignment: CDR1 SQVTM and CDR2 ANQGSEA. This CDR3 spans 14 amino acids. This CDR3 reads CSAEAGDLITEAFF. The DNA of the CDR3 is TGCAGCGCCGAGGCAGGGGATTTGATCACTGAAGCTTTCTTT. Drawing the rest from reference TRBV29-1 and TRBJ1-1, the complete variable domain is SAVISQKPSRDICQRGTSLTIQCQVDSQVTMMFWYRQQPGQSLTLIATANQGSEATYESGFVIDKFPISRPNLTFSTLTVSNMSPEDSSIYLCSAEAGDLITEAFFGQGTRLTVV.